This T cell receptor (beta chain) was captured in a study of shared clonotypes between healthy human individuals. Produced via immunoSEQ multiplex PCR; TCRdb's table is partial and in-frame only. The sample carries more than 900,000 clones, around three quarters recorded once. The CDR3 is 15 amino acids. Germline CDR1 SGHTA, CDR2 FQGTGA. The V gene end was trimmed by 1 base and the J gene end by 2 bases; junction bases not matched to a gene: 3. The source is a man aged 18 to 29 in good health. Some clones in this sample may be carry-over from other donors' samples. The chain uses TRBV7-3 and TRBJ2-7, with 9 bases fitting TRBD2. Sequencing input: memory CD4+ T cells from PBMCs. Subset noted: CD45RA-negative fraction. In nucleotides, the CDR3 is TGTGCCAGCAGCTTAATCGCGGGAGGGACCTACGAGCAGTACTTC. Residues: CASSLIAGGTYEQYF. Complete variable domain (other parts from reference TRBV7-3 and TRBJ2-7): GAGVSQTPSNKVTEKGKYVELRCDPISGHTALYWYRQSLGQGPEFLIYFQGTGAADDSGLPNDRFFAVRPEGSVSTLKIQRTERGDSAVYLCASSLIAGGTYEQYFGPGTRLTVT.